What follows describes a single T cell receptor beta chain. How the authors handled the data: How many nucleated cells were present was estimated from reference gene primer amplification. TCRdb keeps only in-frame clones here, not all; method: immunoSEQ multiplex PCR. D and trimming come from the DNA, and the V and J calls and clone size come from that table. Altogether roughly 200,000 clones are present, around 91% being singletons, with the ten largest covering 0.5% to 0.75%. The data were taken from a study of blood T cell repertoires in COVID-19. Study context: Sites across the United States, Italy and Spain contributed samples from acute and convalescent COVID-19.

Trimming cost V 2 bases and J 13 bases, with 8 bases left between them. The germline gives CDR1 MGHDK, CDR2 SYGVNS. The CDR3 length is 11 residues. V gene TRBV25-1 combines with J gene TRBJ2-2; unclear D gene. Source material: peripheral blood. This clonotype originated in a man between 45 and 60 years old with acute or convalescent COVID-19. For the CDR3, the DNA is TGTGCCAGCAGTGAAGGGCTGGGGCTGTTTTTT. Encoded protein: CASSEGLGLFF.